Included here is one T cell receptor beta chain sequence, with context. Antigen specificity is unknown. The study profiled TCR beta VDJ and CDR3 using genomic DNA as template. TCRdb recomputed calls from the reads with MiXCR, one row per CDR3 protein. This table has 250,000 to 350,000 distinct CDR3 sequences, 50% to 70% appearing once. This specimen comes from a study of CD8+CD57+ T cells in acquired aplastic anemia. Study overall: Mean DNA quantity obtained from sorted CD4+ and CD8+ cells was 2.5 to 4 ug. Study outcomes and limitations: Between the patient and control groups, CD8+ Simpson's diversity did not differ significantly. Comparison of patients with controls identified some 29 shared CD8+ CDR3 sequences.

The CDR3 loop spans 11 amino acids. V was shortened by 4 bases and J by 8 bases, with 8 bases between the two germline ends. Germline CDR1 is SGHVS and CDR2 is FNYEAQ. Sequencing was performed on sorted CD4+, CD8+, or CD8+CD57+ T cells (not recorded which) from PBMCs. This TCR was sampled from a human donor with severe aplastic anemia or a healthy control (not recorded which). V gene TRBV7-6 combines with J gene TRBJ1-1, with D hard to call. The CDR3 bases are TGTGCCAGCAGCTGGTATATGGAAGCTTTCTTT. Encoded protein: CASSWYMEAFF.